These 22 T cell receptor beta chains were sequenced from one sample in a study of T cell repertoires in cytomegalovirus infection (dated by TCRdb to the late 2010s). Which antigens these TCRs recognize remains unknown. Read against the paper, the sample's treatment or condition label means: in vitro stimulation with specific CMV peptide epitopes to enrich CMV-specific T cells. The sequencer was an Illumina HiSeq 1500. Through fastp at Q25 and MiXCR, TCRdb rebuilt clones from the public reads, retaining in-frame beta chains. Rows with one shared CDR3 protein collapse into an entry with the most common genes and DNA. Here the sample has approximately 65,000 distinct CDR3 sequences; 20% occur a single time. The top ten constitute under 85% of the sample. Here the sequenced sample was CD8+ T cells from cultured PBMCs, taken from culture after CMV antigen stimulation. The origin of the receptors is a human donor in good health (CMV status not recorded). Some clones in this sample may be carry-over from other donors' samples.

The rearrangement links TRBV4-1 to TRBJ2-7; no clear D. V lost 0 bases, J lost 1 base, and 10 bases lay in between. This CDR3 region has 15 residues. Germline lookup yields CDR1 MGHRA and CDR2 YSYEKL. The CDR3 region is CASSQEGGASYEQYF. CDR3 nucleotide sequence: TGCGCCAGCAGCCAAGAGGGCGGAGCTTCCTACGAGCAGTACTTC.

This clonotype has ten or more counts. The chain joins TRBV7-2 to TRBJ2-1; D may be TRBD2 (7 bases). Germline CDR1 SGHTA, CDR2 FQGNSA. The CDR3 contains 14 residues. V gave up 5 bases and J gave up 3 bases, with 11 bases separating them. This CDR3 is CASSPGGRYNEQFF. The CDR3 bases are TGTGCCAGCAGCCCGGGGGGCCGCTACAATGAGCAGTTCTTC.

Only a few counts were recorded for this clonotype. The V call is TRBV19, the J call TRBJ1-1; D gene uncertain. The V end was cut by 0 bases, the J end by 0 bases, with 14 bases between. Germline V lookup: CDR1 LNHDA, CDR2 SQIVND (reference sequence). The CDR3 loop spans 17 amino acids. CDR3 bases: TGTGCCAGTAGTATAGATTGGCAGCCTTTCATGAACACTGAAGCTTTCTTT. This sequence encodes CASSIDWQPFMNTEAFF.

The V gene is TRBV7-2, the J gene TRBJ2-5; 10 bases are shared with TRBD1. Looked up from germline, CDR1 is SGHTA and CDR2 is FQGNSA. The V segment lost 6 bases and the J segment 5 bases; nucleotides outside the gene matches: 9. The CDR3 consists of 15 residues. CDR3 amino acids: CASRKDRGLGETQYF. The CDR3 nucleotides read TGTGCCAGCAGAAAAGACAGGGGGCTAGGGGAGACCCAGTACTTC.

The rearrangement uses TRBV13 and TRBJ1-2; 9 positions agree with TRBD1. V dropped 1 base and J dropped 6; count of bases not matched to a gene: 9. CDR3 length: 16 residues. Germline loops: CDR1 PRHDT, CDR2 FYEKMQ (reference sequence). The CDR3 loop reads CASSLDLDRGKHGYTF. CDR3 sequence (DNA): TGTGCCAGCAGCTTAGATCTGGACAGGGGAAAGCATGGCTACACCTTC.

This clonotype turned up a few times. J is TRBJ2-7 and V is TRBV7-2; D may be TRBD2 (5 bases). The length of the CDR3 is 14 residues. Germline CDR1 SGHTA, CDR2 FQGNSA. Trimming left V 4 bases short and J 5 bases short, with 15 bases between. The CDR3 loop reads CASSSGLPRDEQYF. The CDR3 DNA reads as TGTGCCAGCAGCTCCGGACTCCCGCGTGACGAGCAGTACTTC.

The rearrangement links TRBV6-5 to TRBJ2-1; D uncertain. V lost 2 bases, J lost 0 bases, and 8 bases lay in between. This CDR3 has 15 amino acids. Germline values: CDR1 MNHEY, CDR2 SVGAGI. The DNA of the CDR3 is TGTGCCAGCAGTTACGGGGTAAGCTCCTACAATGAGCAGTTCTTC. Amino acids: CASSYGVSSYNEQFF.

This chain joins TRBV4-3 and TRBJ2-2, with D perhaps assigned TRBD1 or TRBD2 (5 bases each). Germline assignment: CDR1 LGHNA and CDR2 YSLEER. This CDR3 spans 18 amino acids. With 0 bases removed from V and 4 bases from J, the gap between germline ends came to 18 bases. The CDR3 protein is CASSQETWGSWGTGELFF. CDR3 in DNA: TGCGCCAGCAGCCAAGAAACTTGGGGGAGCTGGGGCACCGGGGAGCTGTTTTTT.

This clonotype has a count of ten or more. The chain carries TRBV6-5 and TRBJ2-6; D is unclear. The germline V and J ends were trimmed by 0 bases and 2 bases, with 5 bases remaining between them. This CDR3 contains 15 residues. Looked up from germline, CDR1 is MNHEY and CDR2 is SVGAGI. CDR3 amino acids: CASSYSSTGANVLTF. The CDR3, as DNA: TGTGCCAGCAGTTACTCAAGTACTGGGGCCAACGTCCTGACTTTC.

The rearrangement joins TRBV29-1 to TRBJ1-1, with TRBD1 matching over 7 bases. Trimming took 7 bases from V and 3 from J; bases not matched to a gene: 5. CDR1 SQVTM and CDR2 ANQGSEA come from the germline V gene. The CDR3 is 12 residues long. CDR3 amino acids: CSDRDSHTEAFF. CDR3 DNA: TGCAGCGATCGGGACAGTCACACTGAAGCTTTCTTT. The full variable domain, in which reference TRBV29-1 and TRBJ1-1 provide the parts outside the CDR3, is SAVISQKPSRDICQRGTSLTIQCQVDSQVTMMFWYRQQPGQSLTLIATANQGSEATYESGFVIDKFPISRPNLTFSTLTVSNMSPEDSSIYLCSDRDSHTEAFFGQGTRLTVV.

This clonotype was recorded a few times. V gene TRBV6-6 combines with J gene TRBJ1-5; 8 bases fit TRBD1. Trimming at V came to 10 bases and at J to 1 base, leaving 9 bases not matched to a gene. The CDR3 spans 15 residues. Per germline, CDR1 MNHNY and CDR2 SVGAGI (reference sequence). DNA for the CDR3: TGTGCCATTCGGACAGGGATGATCAGCAATCAGCCCCAGCATTTT. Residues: CAIRTGMISNQPQHF.

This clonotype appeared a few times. The CDR3 spells CASRGQGINEKLFF. The CDR3 DNA follows: TGTGCCAGCAGGGGACAGGGAATTAATGAAAAACTGTTTTTT. The chain employs TRBV12-3 or TRBV12-4 and TRBJ1-4, with 9 bases fitting TRBD1. J lost 4 bases, V lost 6 bases, and 3 bases had no gene match. CDR3 length: 14 residues.

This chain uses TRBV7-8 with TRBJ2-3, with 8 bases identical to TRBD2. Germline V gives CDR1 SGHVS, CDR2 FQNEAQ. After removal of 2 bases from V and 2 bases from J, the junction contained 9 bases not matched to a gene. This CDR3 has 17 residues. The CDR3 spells CASSLTEAGAVTDTQYF. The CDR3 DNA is TGTGCCAGCAGCTTAACGGAAGCGGGGGCCGTCACAGATACGCAGTATTTT.

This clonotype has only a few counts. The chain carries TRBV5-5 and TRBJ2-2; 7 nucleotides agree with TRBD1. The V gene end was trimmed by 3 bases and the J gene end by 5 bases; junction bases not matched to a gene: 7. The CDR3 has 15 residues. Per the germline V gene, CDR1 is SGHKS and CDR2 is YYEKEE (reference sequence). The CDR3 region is CASSSGQERTGELFF. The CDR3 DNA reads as TGTGCCAGCAGCTCAGGACAGGAGAGGACCGGGGAGCTGTTTTTT. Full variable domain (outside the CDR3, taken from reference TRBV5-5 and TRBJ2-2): DAGVTQSPTHLIKTRGQQVTLRCSPISGHKSVSWYQQVLGQGPQFIFQYYEKEERGRGNFPDRFSARQFPNYSSELNVNALLLGDSALYLCASSSGQERTGELFFGEGSRLTVL.

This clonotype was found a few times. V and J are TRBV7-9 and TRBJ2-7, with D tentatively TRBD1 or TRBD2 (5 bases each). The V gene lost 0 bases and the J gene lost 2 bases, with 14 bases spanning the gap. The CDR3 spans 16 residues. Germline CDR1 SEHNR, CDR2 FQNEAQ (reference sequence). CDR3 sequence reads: CASSLAEGRAAYEQYF. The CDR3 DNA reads TGTGCCAGCAGCTTAGCAGAGGGACGGGCAGCCTACGAGCAGTACTTC.

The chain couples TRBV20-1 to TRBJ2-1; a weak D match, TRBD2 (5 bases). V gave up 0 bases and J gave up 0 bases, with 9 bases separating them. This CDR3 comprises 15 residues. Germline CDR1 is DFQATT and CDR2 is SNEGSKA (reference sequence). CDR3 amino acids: CSARDLGLSYNEQFF. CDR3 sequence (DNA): TGCAGTGCTAGAGATCTCGGACTCTCCTACAATGAGCAGTTCTTC.

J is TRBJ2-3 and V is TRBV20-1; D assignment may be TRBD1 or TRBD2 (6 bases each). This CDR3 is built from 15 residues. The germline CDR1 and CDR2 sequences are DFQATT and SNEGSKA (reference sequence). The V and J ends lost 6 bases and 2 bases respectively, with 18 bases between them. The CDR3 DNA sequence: TGCAGTGCCGAATCGAGGGGGGCGTCCACAGATACGCAGTATTTT. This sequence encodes CSAESRGASTDTQYF.

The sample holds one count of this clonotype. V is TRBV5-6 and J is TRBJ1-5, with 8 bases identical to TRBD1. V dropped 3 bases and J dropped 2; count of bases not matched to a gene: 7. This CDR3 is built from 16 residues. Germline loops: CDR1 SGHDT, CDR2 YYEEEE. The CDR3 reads CASSSGQGSGNQPQHF. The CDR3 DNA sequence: TGTGCCAGCAGCTCCGGACAGGGATCGGGCAATCAGCCCCAGCATTTT.

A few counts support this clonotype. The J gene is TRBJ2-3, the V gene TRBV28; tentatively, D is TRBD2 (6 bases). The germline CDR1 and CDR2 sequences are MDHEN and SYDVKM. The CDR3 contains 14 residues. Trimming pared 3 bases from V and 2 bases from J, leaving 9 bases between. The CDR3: CASSLRDDTDTQYF. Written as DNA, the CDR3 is TGTGCCAGCAGTTTGCGGGACGACACAGATACGCAGTATTTT.

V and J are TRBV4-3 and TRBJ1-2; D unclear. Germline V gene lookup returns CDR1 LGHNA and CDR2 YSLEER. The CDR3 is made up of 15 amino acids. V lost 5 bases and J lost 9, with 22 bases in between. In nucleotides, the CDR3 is TGCGCCAGCAGCTTCGCCCCAATGGAAACTTCAAGCTACACCTTC. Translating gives CASSFAPMETSSYTF.

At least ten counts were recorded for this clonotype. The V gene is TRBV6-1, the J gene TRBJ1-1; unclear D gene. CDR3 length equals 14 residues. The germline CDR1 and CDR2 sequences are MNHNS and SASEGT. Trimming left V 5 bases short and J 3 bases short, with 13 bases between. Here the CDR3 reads CASSPQEADTEAFF. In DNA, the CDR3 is TGTGCCAGCAGTCCCCAGGAGGCGGACACTGAAGCTTTCTTT.

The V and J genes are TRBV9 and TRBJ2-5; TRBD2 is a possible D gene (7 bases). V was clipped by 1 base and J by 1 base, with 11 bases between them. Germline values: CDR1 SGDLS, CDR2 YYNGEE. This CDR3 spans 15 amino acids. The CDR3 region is CASSVFGGPQETQYF. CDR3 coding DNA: TGTGCCAGCAGCGTATTCGGGGGGCCCCAAGAGACCCAGTACTTC.